These T cell receptor beta chains were read from a single sample in a study of shared clonotypes between healthy human individuals. Using immunoSEQ multiplex PCR, the repertoire was profiled, and TCRdb retains in-frame clones only, with some absent. The sample has about 2.2 million clones, about 94% seen once. The specimen sequenced was naive CD8+ T cells from PBMCs. The receptor source for this set is a man aged 18 to 29 in good health. Some clones in this sample may be carry-over from other donors' samples. The CDR3 runs from the conserved cysteine through the conserved F or W. Each record gives: J gene, CDR3 length, V gene, clone size, D gene, CDR3 protein, CDR3 DNA. The D gene is left open where the match is weak. Size is stated for part of the rows, as once, few or many counts, or as a class when the clone is expanded.

>TRBJ2-1|15|TRBV7-3|.|TRBD2
CASSAIPAGGNEQFF
TGTGCCAGCAGCGCCATCCCAGCGGGAGGGAATGAGCAGTTCTTC
>TRBJ1-3|15|TRBV4-1|.|.
CASSQDLGSGNTIYF
TGCGCCAGCAGCCAAGATCTGGGGTCAGGAAACACCATATATTTT
>TRBJ2-5|15|TRBV7-6|.|TRBD2
CASSAILARGETQYF
TGTGCCAGCAGCGCGATACTAGCGAGGGGCGAGACCCAGTACTTC
>TRBJ1-2|14|TRBV14|.|.
CASSQARRTGGYTF
TGTGCCAGCAGCCAAGCGCGGAGGACGGGTGGCTACACCTTC
>TRBJ1-3|13|TRBV7-6|once|.
CASSSRAGNTIYF
TGTGCCAGCAGCAGTAGGGCTGGAAACACCATATATTTT
>TRBJ2-1|16|TRBV15|.|.
CATGLSLRTFYNEQFF
TGTGCCACCGGGCTCTCACTCCGTACGTTCTACAATGAGCAGTTCTTC
>TRBJ1-2|14|TRBV4-1|.|.
CASSHGDTDYGYTF
TGCGCCAGCAGCCATGGGGACACAGACTATGGCTACACCTTC
>TRBJ1-5|17|TRBV7-3|.|TRBD1
CASSLRDRGYSNQPQHF
TGTGCCAGCAGCTTAAGGGACAGGGGATATAGCAATCAGCCCCAGCATTTT
>TRBJ2-3|15|TRBV7-9|.|TRBD2
CASSPGLAGADTQYF
TGTGCCAGCAGCCCGGGACTAGCGGGAGCAGATACGCAGTATTTT
>TRBJ2-3|16|TRBV7-9|.|TRBD2
CAVNRGTSVGPDTQYF
TGTGCCGTTAATAGAGGGACTAGCGTCGGGCCAGATACGCAGTATTTT
>TRBJ2-1|16|TRBV27|.|TRBD2
CASRDSGIVSYNEQFF
TGTGCCAGCCGAGATAGCGGGATTGTTTCCTACAATGAGCAGTTCTTC
>TRBJ2-3|12|TRBV28|.|.
CASDIGWDTQYF
TGTGCCAGCGACATAGGGTGGGATACGCAGTATTTT
>TRBJ2-7|17|TRBV7-9|.|TRBD2
CASSSPTSGPSSYEQYF
TGTGCCAGCAGCTCCCCAACTAGCGGGCCTAGCTCCTACGAGCAGTACTTC